A selection of T cell receptor beta chains follows, all from one sample in a study of blood T cell repertoires in COVID-19. Method: immunoSEQ multiplex PCR; TCRdb's copy keeps in-frame clones and lacks some. This repertoire shows about 110,000 clones, 88% found once; its top ten account for 2% to 3%. The sequenced sample consisted of peripheral blood. These receptors all come from a human donor in a cohort sampled during active COVID-19. CDR3s include the opening cysteine and the closing phenylalanine or tryptophan. A D gene is named only where the DNA matches it firmly. Not every row has a clone size; where given, it reads once, few, many or a size class.

j_gene | v_gene | abundance | d_gene | CDR3aa | CDR3nt
TRBJ1-4 | TRBV2 | few | NA | CASTPEVGFNEKLFF | TGTGCCAGCACCCCCGAGGTCGGGTTTAATGAAAAACTGTTTTTT
TRBJ1-1 | TRBV6-5 | NA | NA | CASSDSHNTEAFF | TGTGCCAGCAGCGACAGTCACAACACTGAAGCTTTCTTT
TRBJ1-1 | TRBV3-1/TRBV3-2 | NA | TRBD1 | CASSRTGNTEAFF | TGTGCCAGCAGCCGGACAGGGAACACTGAAGCTTTCTTT
TRBJ2-2 | TRBV7-9 | NA | NA | CASSSEIDRPGTGELFF | TGTGCCAGCAGCTCGGAGATTGACAGGCCGGGCACCGGGGAGCTGTTTTTT
TRBJ2-3 | TRBV2 | NA | TRBD2 | CASIRTSGSADTQYF | TGTGCCAGCATTCGGACTAGCGGGAGCGCAGATACGCAGTATTTT
TRBJ2-2 | TRBV15 | NA | NA | CATRPWTETTGELFF | TGTGCCACCAGACCTTGGACAGAGACCACCGGGGAGCTGTTTTTT
TRBJ1-5 | TRBV7-6 | NA | TRBD1 | CASSLTGGENQPQHF | TGTGCCAGCAGCTTGACAGGGGGCGAGAATCAGCCCCAGCATTTT
TRBJ2-5 | TRBV6-6 | NA | NA | CASSYGSPSSPETQYF | TGTGCCAGCAGTTACGGGAGTCCTAGTAGTCCGGAGACCCAGTACTTC
TRBJ2-7 | TRBV2 | NA | NA | CASKWTDASYEQYF | TGTGCCAGCAAATGGACAGACGCCTCCTACGAGCAGTACTTC
TRBJ2-7 | TRBV5-1 | NA | TRBD2 | CASSLGGGGTYEQYF | TGCGCCAGCAGCTTGGGGGGGGGTGGAACCTACGAGCAGTACTTC
TRBJ1-4 | TRBV28 | few | NA | CASGLSGGLNEKLFF | TGTGCCAGCGGTCTATCGGGGGGCTTGAATGAAAAACTGTTTTTT
TRBJ1-6 | TRBV2 | NA | NA | CASRLTGSYSPLHF | TGTGCCAGCAGATTAACAGGGAGTTATTCACCCCTCCACTTT
TRBJ2-1 | TRBV4-2 | NA | NA | CASSLAGAGNEQFF | TGTGCCAGCAGCCTCGCGGGGGCGGGGAATGAGCAGTTCTTC
TRBJ2-7 | TRBV4-1 | NA | TRBD1 | CASSHRDRGPYEQYF | TGCGCCAGCAGCCACCGGGACAGGGGGCCCTACGAGCAGTACTTC
TRBJ1-2 | TRBV5-4 | NA | NA | CASSLAQSYGYTF | TGTGCCAGCAGCTTGGCTCAGTCCTATGGCTACACCTTC
TRBJ1-2 | TRBV19 | once | TRBD1 | CASRERGQGNYGYTF | TGTGCCAGCAGGGAAAGGGGGCAGGGTAACTATGGCTACACCTTC
TRBJ1-6 | TRBV11-2 | NA | TRBD1 | CASRGGTGALSSYNSPLHF | TGTGCCAGCAGAGGGGGGACAGGTGCTTTAAGCTCCTATAATTCACCCCTCCACTTT
TRBJ2-3 | TRBV7-9 | NA | NA | CASSSSTDTQYF | TGTGCCAGCAGTTCTTCTACAGATACGCAGTATTTT
TRBJ2-7 | TRBV15 | NA | NA | CATGGVGSYEQYF | TGTGCTACCGGCGGGGTAGGGTCCTACGAGCAGTACTTC
TRBJ2-7 | TRBV21-1 | NA | NA | CASSKWLAGGFYYEQYF | TGTGCCAGCAGCAAGTGGCTAGCGGGAGGCTTCTACTACGAGCAGTACTTC
TRBJ2-7 | TRBV19 | once | TRBD1 | CASSPGTGIRSSYEQYF | TGTGCCAGTAGTCCCGGGACAGGCATAAGGAGCTCCTACGAGCAGTACTTC
TRBJ1-3 | TRBV4-1 | NA | NA | CASSQGHSGNTIYF | TGCGCCAGCAGCCAAGGACACTCTGGAAACACCATATATTTT
TRBJ2-6 | TRBV4-2 | NA | TRBD1 | CASSGGQGISGANVLTF | TGTGCCAGCAGCGGGGGACAGGGGATCTCTGGGGCCAACGTCCTGACTTTC
TRBJ1-1 | TRBV5-8 | NA | NA | CASSLPDMNTEAFF | TGTGCCAGCAGCCTTCCCGACATGAACACTGAAGCTTTCTTT
TRBJ2-4 | TRBV18 | NA | NA | CASSPDTRSPLPKNIQYF | TGTGCCAGCTCACCAGATACTAGAAGCCCGCTACCCAAAAACATTCAGTACTTC
TRBJ2-3 | TRBV20-1 | NA | TRBD2 | CSASRSGGPADTQYF | TGCAGTGCTAGTCGGTCGGGAGGGCCCGCAGATACGCAGTATTTT
TRBJ2-1 | TRBV19 | NA | NA | CASSAEPGTYNEQFF | TGTGCCAGTAGTGCCGAGCCGGGGACCTACAATGAGCAGTTCTTC
TRBJ2-5 | TRBV7-9 | NA | NA | CASKGDSLQETQYF | TGTGCCAGCAAAGGGGACTCCCTCCAAGAGACCCAGTACTTC
TRBJ2-5 | TRBV27 | NA | NA | CASSLLGRAGQETQYF | TGTGCCAGCAGTTTATTGGGCAGGGCTGGGCAAGAGACCCAGTACTTC
TRBJ1-2 | TRBV28 | NA | NA | CASSSDRHGYTF | TGTGCCAGCAGTTCGGACAGACATGGCTACACCTTC
TRBJ2-7 | TRBV11-2 | NA | TRBD2 | CASSLEAGGSYEQYF | TGTGCCAGCAGCTTAGAGGCGGGAGGGTCCTACGAGCAGTACTTC
TRBJ2-2 | TRBV28 | NA | NA | CASRPEGIGTGELFF | TGTGCCAGCAGACCGGAGGGAATTGGCACCGGGGAGCTGTTTTTT
TRBJ2-7 | TRBV4-2 | NA | NA | CASSQVSAGTYEQYF | TGTGCCAGCAGCCAAGTCTCCGCAGGAACCTACGAGCAGTACTTC
TRBJ1-5 | TRBV7-8 | NA | TRBD1 | CASSNSKGQGRWGDQPQHF | TGTGCCAGCAGCAATTCTAAAGGACAGGGAAGGTGGGGCGATCAGCCCCAGCATTTT
TRBJ1-4 | TRBV28 | NA | TRBD1 | CASSNRGATNEKLFF | TGTGCCAGCAGTAACAGGGGTGCAACTAATGAAAAACTGTTTTTT
TRBJ2-3 | TRBV7-3 | NA | NA | CASSQAPPDTQYF | TGTGCCAGCAGCCAGGCCCCCCCAGATACGCAGTATTTT
TRBJ2-5 | TRBV5-1 | NA | TRBD1 | CASSYGQGGETQYF | TGCGCCAGCAGTTACGGACAGGGCGGAGAGACCCAGTACTTC
TRBJ2-3 | TRBV5-1 | NA | TRBD1 | CASSAGQGSTDTQYF | TGCGCCAGCAGCGCCGGACAGGGAAGCACAGATACGCAGTATTTT
TRBJ2-1 | TRBV2 | NA | TRBD2 | CASRGTSGTYNEQFF | TGTGCCAGCAGAGGGACTAGCGGTACCTACAATGAGCAGTTCTTC
TRBJ2-5 | TRBV4-2 | NA | TRBD2 | CASSQGVSGGSMQETQYF | TGTGCCAGCAGCCAAGGTGTGAGCGGGGGCTCGATGCAAGAGACCCAGTACTTC
TRBJ1-2 | TRBV6-5 | NA | TRBD1 | CASSYEGQGGHGYTF | TGTGCCAGCAGTTACGAGGGACAGGGAGGGCATGGCTACACCTTC
TRBJ2-1 | TRBV28 | NA | TRBD1 | CASSPRDSFYNEQFF | TGTGCCAGCAGCCCCAGGGACAGCTTTTACAATGAGCAGTTCTTC
TRBJ2-7 | TRBV3-1/TRBV3-2 | NA | TRBD1 | CASSQGTGAYEQYF | TGTGCCAGCAGCCAAGGGACAGGGGCCTACGAGCAGTACTTC
TRBJ1-3 | TRBV7-6 | NA | TRBD1 | CASSVRDSLSGNTIYF | TGTGCCAGCAGCGTCCGGGACAGCCTCTCTGGAAACACCATATATTTT
TRBJ1-1 | TRBV11-2 | NA | TRBD1 | CASSLAQGAAAFF | TGTGCCAGCAGCTTAGCACAGGGGGCCGCGGCTTTCTTT
TRBJ1-4 | TRBV5-1 | NA | NA | CASSRGANEKLFF | TGCGCCAGCAGCCGGGGTGCTAATGAAAAACTGTTTTTT
TRBJ2-1 | TRBV5-1 | once | NA | CASSLAGNEQFF | TGCGCCAGCAGCTTGGCCGGCAATGAGCAGTTCTTC
TRBJ1-5 | TRBV5-6 | NA | NA | CASSLAGLDQPQHF | TGTGCCAGCAGCTTGGCCGGGTTAGACCAGCCCCAGCATTTT
TRBJ1-2 | TRBV6-5 | NA | NA | CASRDRSNYGYTF | TGTGCCAGCAGGGACAGATCTAACTATGGCTACACCTTC
TRBJ1-2 | TRBV29-1 | NA | TRBD1 | CSVQGASNYGYTF | TGCAGCGTCCAGGGGGCCTCTAACTATGGCTACACCTTC
TRBJ2-6 | TRBV13 | NA | NA | CASSLGRGANVLTF | TGTGCCAGCAGCCTAGGGAGAGGGGCCAACGTCCTGACTTTC
TRBJ1-6 | TRBV9 | once | TRBD1 | CASSARTGGSSPLHF | TGTGCCAGCAGCGCCCGGACAGGGGGCTCCTCACCCCTCCACTTT
TRBJ1-2 | TRBV5-6 | few | NA | CASSPVGRAQYGYTF | TGTGCCAGCAGCCCCGTTGGGAGGGCCCAGTATGGCTACACCTTC
TRBJ2-5 | TRBV19 | NA | TRBD2 | CASSTNSGGKETQYF | TGTGCCAGTAGTACGAATAGCGGGGGTAAAGAGACCCAGTACTTC